What follows describes a single T cell receptor (beta chain). The data belong to a study of blood T cell repertoires in COVID-19. The wider study: The cDNA or gDNA used as material had been derived from T cells, B-cell-depleted T cells, or PBMCs.

Repertoires were generated with immunoSEQ multiplex PCR, while TCRdb's copy carries only in-frame clones and drops some. The sample has tens of thousands of clones; around 86% are singletons. Germline CDR1 is SGHKS and CDR2 is YYEKEE (reference sequence). The CDR3 is 15 amino acids. V shed 5 bases and J 6 bases; nucleotides not matched to a gene: 11. The rearrangement links TRBV5-5 to TRBJ2-3; 8 nucleotides match TRBD2. The sequencing input was peripheral blood. The TCR sequence derives from a man aged 55 to 70 with COVID-19, enrolled during active disease. Here the CDR3 reads CASRPSGGVTDTQYF. The CDR3 nucleotides read TGTGCCAGCAGGCCATCGGGAGGGGTAACGGATACGCAGTATTTT.